This record concerns one TCR beta chain sequence. Its antigen remains unknown. Clones were sequenced by immunoSEQ multiplex PCR, and TCRdb holds only the in-frame ones, with some missing. The sample consists of about 7,800 clones, around 78% of them appearing once. This sample was taken from a study of OX40 agonist ivuxolimab in advanced cancers. Study summary: Patients received ivuxolimab, an agonistic anti-OX40 (CD134) antibody. Patients achieving partial responses numbered three: one hepatocellular carcinoma case and two cutaneous melanoma cases.

The study's findings and limits: CD8+ T cells showed, on average, more clonal expansion than CD4+ cells. The antigen specificity of the peripheral T cells (those that were expanded) was not determined.

The CDR3 length is 17 residues. The specimen comprised CD4+ or CD8+ T cells sorted from blood, sampled in a trial of the OX40 agonist ivuxolimab. The gene calls are TRBV21-1 and TRBJ2-7. TRBV21-1 is deemed a pseudogene. The source of this sequence is an adult with an advanced solid tumor such as melanoma, head and neck, liver or kidney cancer. The CDR3 reads CASSKQGGKQGRYEQYF. DNA for the CDR3: TGTGCCAGCAGCAAACAGGGCGGGAAACAGGGTCGATACGAGCAGTACTTC.